The rows below give T cell receptor beta chains drawn from one sample of a study of shared clonotypes between healthy human individuals. The data were produced by immunoSEQ multiplex PCR, yet TCRdb's version contains in-frame clones alone and is incomplete. The table has roughly 330,000 clones, 74% seen once. Sequenced material: memory CD4+ T cells sorted from blood. The receptor source for this set is a man in his thirties or forties in good health. The CDR3 runs from the conserved cysteine through the conserved F or W. D genes are given only for firm matches. Expanded clones get a size class; other rows say once, few or many, or leave the size out.

>NA|TRBJ2-7|NA|TRBV28
CASIVQKGGSEQYF
TGTGCCAGCATCGTTCAGAAAGGGGGATCCGAGCAGTACTTC
>many|TRBJ2-2|TRBD2|TRBV6-4
CASSDAGLGQTGELFF
TGTGCCAGCAGTGACGCAGGACTAGGCCAGACCGGGGAGCTGTTTTTT
>NA|TRBJ1-1|NA|TRBV10-3
CAISESRADGAEAFF
TGTGCCATCAGTGAGTCCAGGGCGGATGGGGCTGAAGCTTTCTTT
>NA|TRBJ2-5|NA|TRBV4-1
CASSQDSRTGTQYF
TGCGCCAGCAGCCAAGACTCCAGGACCGGGACCCAGTACTTC
>NA|TRBJ2-1|TRBD2|TRBV27
CASSFTSGNEQFF
TGTGCCAGCAGTTTTACTAGCGGCAATGAGCAGTTCTTC
>NA|TRBJ2-2|TRBD1|TRBV7-2
CASSPRGQRGTGELFF
TGTGCCAGCAGCCCCCGGGGACAGAGGGGAACCGGGGAGCTGTTTTTT
>NA|TRBJ1-2|TRBD1|TRBV9
CASSGTGWMSGYTF
TGTGCCAGCAGTGGGACAGGGTGGATGTCTGGCTACACCTTC
>NA|TRBJ2-7|TRBD2|TRBV7-9
CASSLAAGAYEQYF
TGTGCCAGCAGCTTAGCTGCGGGAGCGTACGAGCAGTACTTC
>few|TRBJ2-4|TRBD1|TRBV7-2
CASSLVESGGKIQYF
TGTGCCAGCAGCTTAGTTGAGTCAGGGGGTAAAATTCAGTACTTC
>NA|TRBJ2-1|TRBD1|TRBV29-1
CSVVTGGAAWNEQFF
TGCAGCGTGGTAACAGGGGGCGCGGCGTGGAATGAGCAGTTCTTC
>few|TRBJ1-1|NA|TRBV25-1
CASSDTGMVTEAFF
TGTGCCAGCAGTGATACGGGGATGGTCACTGAAGCTTTCTTT
>NA|TRBJ2-2|NA|TRBV9
CASSVIPRGKAGELFF
TGTGCCAGCAGCGTTATTCCCAGGGGCAAGGCCGGGGAGCTGTTTTTT
>NA|TRBJ2-1|TRBD2|TRBV6-5
CASTLAGGREQFF
TGTGCCAGCACCCTAGCGGGAGGGCGGGAGCAGTTCTTC
>NA|TRBJ2-5|NA|TRBV12-5
CASGLGQQETQYF
TGTGCTAGTGGACTTGGACAGCAAGAGACCCAGTACTTC
>once|TRBJ2-5|TRBD2|TRBV10-1
CASSETSGSYETQYF
TGCGCCAGCAGTGAGACTAGCGGGAGTTACGAGACCCAGTACTTC
>NA|TRBJ2-1|NA|TRBV18
CASSPATGYGNEQFF
TGTGCCAGCTCACCAGCAACAGGGTATGGCAATGAGCAGTTCTTC
>NA|TRBJ1-5|NA|TRBV28
CASSLIENSNQPQHF
TGTGCCAGCAGTTTAATCGAAAATAGCAATCAGCCCCAGCATTTT
>few|TRBJ2-3|TRBD2|TRBV15
CATSRGIGRGSDTQYF
TGTGCCACCAGCAGAGGGATCGGGAGGGGTTCAGATACGCAGTATTTT
>NA|TRBJ1-1|NA|TRBV5-1
CASSLVVGMNTEAFF
TGCGCCAGCAGCTTGGTTGTCGGTATGAACACTGAAGCTTTCTTT
>NA|TRBJ2-7|NA|TRBV5-1
CASSDRDSHEQYF
TGCGCCAGCAGCGACCGAGACAGCCACGAGCAGTACTTC
>NA|TRBJ2-7|NA|TRBV28
CASRRFGIYEQYF
TGTGCCAGCAGGCGTTTTGGAATCTACGAGCAGTACTTC
>few|TRBJ1-1|NA|TRBV5-4
CASSLGGVRGEAFF
TGTGCCAGCAGCTTGGGAGGGGTCAGGGGTGAAGCTTTCTTT
>NA|TRBJ1-4|NA|TRBV5-1
CASSLDTRTTTNEKLFF
TGCGCCAGCAGCTTGGATACCAGGACAACAACTAATGAAAAACTGTTTTTT
>NA|TRBJ2-7|NA|TRBV7-2
CASSEQGAYGEQYF
TGTGCCAGCAGCGAACAGGGCGCCTATGGCGAGCAGTACTTC
>NA|TRBJ1-4|NA|TRBV6-1
CASSEGQVTILPGEKLFF
TGTGCCAGCAGTGAAGGACAGGTCACTATACTGCCGGGGGAAAAACTGTTTTTT
>NA|TRBJ2-2|NA|TRBV7-8
CASSLAALGTGELFF
TGTGCCAGCAGCTTAGCAGCGCTTGGGACCGGGGAGCTGTTTTTT
>few|TRBJ1-4|NA|TRBV6-5
CASSYSGRGDEKLFF
TGTGCCAGCAGTTACTCAGGCAGGGGTGATGAAAAACTGTTTTTT
>NA|TRBJ1-5|TRBD1|TRBV2
CASTRDRGNQPQHF
TGTGCCAGCACTCGGGACAGGGGTAATCAGCCCCAGCATTTT
>NA|TRBJ2-1|NA|TRBV28
CASQDSYNEQFF
TGTGCCAGTCAGGACAGCTACAATGAGCAGTTCTTC
>NA|TRBJ2-7|NA|TRBV7-9
CASTQPPGIEQYF
TGTGCCAGCACCCAACCCCCGGGGATCGAGCAGTACTTC
>once|TRBJ2-1|NA|TRBV11-2
CASSPHRNEQFF
TGTGCCAGCAGCCCCCACCGCAATGAGCAGTTCTTC